The T cell receptor (beta chain) under discussion was sequenced for a study of spatial heterogeneity in lung cancer. Overall study results and limits: Tumor TCRs that were ubiquitous and expanded showed up in blood more at resection than follow-up.

From germline, CDR1 is MNHEY and CDR2 SVGAGI. The V gene lost 0 bases and the J gene lost 5 bases, with 13 bases spanning the gap. The CDR3 length is 15 residues. From the 5' RACE reads, TCRdb called clonotypes with MiXCR, one entry per CDR3 protein. The sample has about 18,000 distinct CDR3 sequences; around 19% are singletons. This clonotype is medium-sized. Its matching antigen is unknown. Time point: sample taken at primary tumor resection. Whole RNA, isolated from tumor, nontumor lung or frozen PBMC, was sequenced without prior sorting. The donor population consisted of approximately 70 patients with untreated, early-stage non-small cell lung cancer.

This chain joins TRBV6-5 and TRBJ1-1; a weak D match, TRBD1 (5 bases). The TCR originated in a male donor with early-stage non-small cell lung cancer. Sequencing was performed on PBMCs, taken at surgery. CDR3 nucleotides: TGTGCCAGCAGTTACTCAGATTCTGGGGGTACTGAAGCTTTCTTT. Amino acids: CASSYSDSGGTEAFF.